The rows below give T cell receptor beta chains drawn from one sample of a study of blood T cell repertoires in COVID-19. Generated by immunoSEQ multiplex PCR, the TCRdb table keeps only in-frame clones and is missing some. The table lists under 60,000 clones, 80% to 90% of them singletons, with over 1.5% in the top ten. What was sequenced was peripheral blood. These receptors all stem from a man in his 60s with acute or convalescent COVID-19. CDR3s leave out the opening cysteine and the closing phenylalanine or tryptophan.

v_call	j_call	cdr3_aa
TRBV29-1	TRBJ2-2	SVDQQSTGELF
TRBV2	TRBJ2-7	ASSVGQGYYEQY
TRBV5-1	TRBJ2-3	ASSTGTSTDTQY
TRBV18	TRBJ1-1	ASSRVGGDTEAF
TRBV11-2	TRBJ2-7	ASSFGTGPGEQY
TRBV24-1	TRBJ1-2	ATSEYDSYGYT
TRBV19	TRBJ1-3	ASSPPASISGNTIY
TRBV10-1	TRBJ2-2	ASSPNTGELF
TRBV6-5	TRBJ1-5	ASRSGTGGQPQH
TRBV5-1	TRBJ2-2	ASSWITGGNTGELF
TRBV5-1	TRBJ1-1	ASRTTQDRNTEAF
TRBV18	TRBJ1-4	ASSPTVGGLNEKLF
TRBV10-3	TRBJ2-3	AVMGSSTDTQY
TRBV10-2	TRBJ1-5	ASSVRGLGQPQH
TRBV30	TRBJ1-1	AWEGTGTGKDQTEAF
TRBV7-9	TRBJ1-2	ASSLEYIDGYT
TRBV19	TRBJ1-5	ASRRGLSNQPQH
TRBV19	TRBJ2-3	ASSIMTGSTDTQY
TRBV4-1	TRBJ2-7	ASSQVGGGAETYEQY
TRBV5-1	TRBJ1-2	ASSSRAGAPGYT
TRBV19	TRBJ1-5	ASRVLEAGNQPQH
TRBV21-1	TRBJ2-2	ASRIGRGCKTNTGELF
TRBV10-3	TRBJ2-7	AISFNGVPYEQY
TRBV2	TRBJ1-2	ASSEDTGMGGYT
TRBV2	TRBJ1-1	ASSERVGENTEAF
TRBV5-4	TRBJ2-3	ASSFPLAGTSTDTQY
TRBV18	TRBJ2-7	ASSSDRESAYEQY
TRBV9	TRBJ1-3	ASSLRTGSGDTIY
TRBV11-2	TRBJ2-2	ASSLVRTGGGRTGELF
TRBV9	TRBJ2-1	ASSVSPAYNEQF
TRBV20-1	TRBJ1-2	SASYREGYT